The 14 T cell receptor beta chains below were found in one sample sequenced in a study of T cell clusters in autoimmune cytopenias (dated by TCRdb to between 2019 and 2020). This sample was sequenced with an Illumina MiSeq. TRB rearrangements were amplified by multiplex PCR following a touch-down protocol, with the TRB-A and TRB-B primer pools mixed in one tube. After TCRdb reprocessed the reads, each CDR3 protein sequence was kept as one row, without DNA. The table for this sample records under 8,500 distinct CDR3 sequences. The ten largest account for 5% to 6.5% of the sample. Each sample's TRB amplification started from 250 ng of peripheral blood genomic DNA, which corresponds to tens of thousands of genome equivalents. The source material was peripheral blood. These TCRs come from a human donor with an autoimmune cytopenia or autoimmune hepatitis (not recorded which).

Frequency places this clonotype as medium-sized. This chain connects TRBV19 to TRBJ1-2; absent DNA, TCRdb's TRBD1 call cannot be checked. Germline assignment: CDR1 LNHDA and CDR2 SQIVND (reference sequence). The CDR3 extends over 15 amino acids. The CDR3 protein is CASSIPTAINYGYTF.

The rearrangement uses TRBV6-2 or TRBV6-3 and TRBJ1-5. This CDR3 contains 15 residues. Germline CDR1 and CDR2: MNHEY and SVGEGT. The CDR3 protein is CASRLVFTPDQPQHF.

This clonotype is called medium-sized based on its frequency. The gene calls are TRBV5-5 and TRBJ1-1; TCRdb proposes TRBD1, but this gene call is untestable without DNA. The CDR3 has 14 residues. CDR1 SGHKS and CDR2 YYEKEE come from the germline V gene (reference sequence). CDR3 amino acids: CASSLTGANTEAFF. Combining the CDR3 with reference TRBV5-5 and TRBJ1-1 gives the whole variable domain DAGVTQSPTHLIKTRGQQVTLRCSPISGHKSVSWYQQVLGQGPQFIFQYYEKEERGRGNFPDRFSARQFPNYSSELNVNALLLGDSALYLCASSLTGANTEAFFGQGTRLTVV.

This clonotype shows up as medium-sized by frequency. The chain links TRBV27 to TRBJ2-1. Germline CDR1 MNHEY, CDR2 SMNVEV (reference sequence). The CDR3 is 16 residues long. CDR3 sequence: CASSLSGVSSYNEQFF.

This clonotype is labeled medium-sized (0.01 to 0.1%) based on frequency. The V call is TRBV15, the J call TRBJ2-7; TCRdb reports TRBD2, a call that lacks DNA to check it against. The CDR3 extends over 17 amino acids. Germline V gene sequence: CDR1 LNHNV, CDR2 YYDKDF (reference sequence). The CDR3 protein is CATSRGRRAGDPYEQYF.

This clonotype registers medium-sized by frequency. The V and J genes are TRBV18 and TRBJ1-1; TCRdb outputs TRBD1, but without DNA this stays unchecked. Germline V gene lookup returns CDR1 KGHSH and CDR2 LQKENI. The length of the CDR3 is 13 residues. The CDR3: CASSRDRYTEAFF.

Judged by frequency, this clonotype is medium-sized. This sequence joins TRBV19 and TRBJ1-1; the D call of TRBD1 rests on TCRdb alone, since no DNA is present to check it. The CDR3 covers 13 residues. Looked up from germline, CDR1 is LNHDA and CDR2 is SQIVND (reference sequence). The CDR3 sequence is CASKPRQSTEAFF.

The chain is built from TRBV6-5 and TRBJ1-5. CDR3 length: 12 residues. Germline loops: CDR1 MNHEY, CDR2 SVGAGI. This chain's CDR3 is CASRSAAQPQHF.

The chain employs TRBV15 and TRBJ1-2; TCRdb returns TRBD1, unconfirmable since there is no DNA. The CDR3 has 15 amino acids. The V gene's germline CDR1 is LNHNV and CDR2 YYDKDF (reference sequence). CDR3 region: CATSRPGQANYGYTF.

The chain combines TRBV4-2 with TRBJ2-2. The germline CDR1 and CDR2 sequences are LGHNA and YNFKEQ. This CDR3 has 14 residues. CDR3 residues: CASSQNQNTGELFF.

This clonotype is deemed medium-sized by its frequency. The V call is TRBV7-2, the J call TRBJ2-7; TCRdb outputs TRBD1, but without DNA this stays unchecked. The CDR3 has 14 amino acids. Germline CDR1 is SGHTA and CDR2 is FQGNSA. The chain's CDR3 is CASSLMAGTYEQYF. The whole variable domain, remainder taken from reference TRBV7-2 and TRBJ2-7, is GAGVSQSPSNKVTEKGKDVELRCDPISGHTALYWYRQSLGQGLEFLIYFQGNSAPDKSGLPSDRFSAERTGGSVSTLTIQRTQQEDSAVYLCASSLMAGTYEQYFGPGTRLTVT.

The chain combines TRBV12-3 or TRBV12-4 with TRBJ1-6; as DNA is missing, the TRBD1 call by TCRdb cannot be tested. The CDR3 runs 16 residues. CDR3 sequence reads: CASSPRTGGNNSPLHF.

This sequence joins TRBV6-2 or TRBV6-3 and TRBJ2-1; checking the TCRdb D call of TRBD2 is not possible without DNA. Germline CDR1 MNHEY, CDR2 SVGEGT. CDR3 length: 14 residues. This chain's CDR3 is CASSSRGGYNEQFF.

The chain is built from TRBV12-3 or TRBV12-4 and TRBJ1-4. CDR3 length: 14 residues. The chain's CDR3 is CASSPFATNEKLFF.